The subject of this entry is one T cell receptor beta chain. What antigen it recognizes has not been identified. One base away there is no much larger clone; base qualities are not given. This sample is drawn from a study of control samples from healthy donors and cancer patients (dated by TCRdb to 2019 to 2021). The protocol used for the library was the immunoSEQ multiplex PCR assay. TCRdb obtained this table from immuneACCESS and retained in-frame rearrangements with V and J assigned. These tables miss some clones; where compared with another copy, unresolved V genes account for less than half of the shortfall, and the remainder is unexplained. Recorded for this sample are approximately 100,000 clones; 70% to 85% of them occurred a single time. The top ten clonotypes cover more than 30% of the sample. Trimming costs V 5 bases and J 3 bases, and their ends lie 4 bases apart. The CDR3 covers 11 residues, taking in both the cysteine and the phenylalanine. Left in the record is the CDR3 DNA by itself, 33 bases read in frame from the first base.

The rearrangement combines TRBV12-3 or TRBV12-4 with TRBJ2-5; confidence is insufficient to name the D gene. The sequence was obtained from a man aged 65-85 years with lung cancer. The sequenced sample consisted of PBMCs. The DNA sequence reads TGTGCCAGCAGTCCTGAAGAGACCCAGTACTTC. It specifies CASSPEETQYF.